A selection of T cell receptor beta chains follows, all from one sample in a study of blood T cell repertoires in COVID-19. Measured with immunoSEQ multiplex PCR; TCRdb has only the in-frame clones, and not every one. The table has 300,000 to 400,000 clones, over 70% seen once. Material for sequencing was PBMCs or T cells enriched from blood (not recorded which). The receptors were sampled from a man in his thirties or forties who had recovered from COVID-19. Both conserved end residues are part of each CDR3.

len	v_gene	CDR3aa
13	TRBV5-6	CASSLIGQIEAFF
13	TRBV28	CASSRDSNYGYTF
15	TRBV7-9	CASSLGTGGVQPQHF
15	TRBV5-5	CASSLGLAGDEELFF
14	TRBV19	CASSPDRMNTEAFF
15	TRBV28	CASTGPGQGNYGYTF
15	TRBV19	CASSKSPRSGEKLFF
15	TRBV28	CASSFGGDGYNEQFF
12	TRBV28	CASSFGVTEAFF
14	TRBV19	CASRSQGISQPQHF
15	TRBV6-5	CASGRYGGSTGELFF
15	TRBV18	CASSPGAGANYGYTF
17	TRBV9	CASSVGTPGRGLNEQYF
14	TRBV7-3	CASSLGGKRETQYF
15	TRBV5-5	CASSILSGNTGELFF
13	TRBV5-5	CASSPNGGNGYTF
13	TRBV7-9	CASSPEGTSAGYF
16	TRBV28	CASSSGQGTGNSPLHF
12	TRBV16	CASSQAGNGYTF
14	TRBV6-1	CASSEDQGNYGYTF
14	TRBV6-2/TRBV6-3	CASSSGGGTDTQYF
16	TRBV27	CASKGSLAGAGKTQYF
16	TRBV7-9	CASSPMIGRDNEKLFF
20	TRBV5-1	CASSLGPSEGATGSGNTIYF
12	TRBV6-2/TRBV6-3	CASSSFNQPQHF
14	TRBV7-9	CASSSSGAREKLFF
16	TRBV9	CASSVQSLSSYNEQFF
15	TRBV19	CASSPRDSSNSPLHF
11	TRBV19	CASSSRETQYF
12	TRBV2	CASRRMADTQYF
12	TRBV6-1	CASSELTGIQYF
13	TRBV24-1	CASQQGSTDTQYF
14	TRBV28	CASSFRTGFNGYTF
15	TRBV5-1	CASRSGTSDSDTQYF
15	TRBV3-1/TRBV3-2	CASSRSGQGVYGYTF
15	TRBV5-1	CASSWGTGRDQPQHF
13	TRBV3-1/TRBV3-2	CASSQGGNTEAFF
16	TRBV24-1	CATSKNRDGSNQPQHF
15	TRBV27	CASSPQGGWLNEQFF
17	TRBV13	CASSLWTGTLSYNEQFF
14	TRBV4-1	CASSRGISGNTIYF
17	TRBV2	CASSAGQEGYGNQPQHF
13	TRBV18	CASSPGVNTEAFF
14	TRBV30	CAWSRQGLEETQYF
14	TRBV20-1	CSASDRGIYNEQFF
14	TRBV27	CASSFTGGQQPQHF
16	TRBV9	CASSSPMGGSGNTIYF
15	TRBV2	CASSYDRASYNEQFF
19	TRBV6-1	CASSATTGLAGGPWETQYF
15	TRBV7-8	CASSLEDSPPYGYTF
14	TRBV27	CASSETGGLGGYTF
14	TRBV5-3	CARSPSTSGTEAFF
16	TRBV7-2	CASSLAGQGSRNEQFF
13	TRBV3-1/TRBV3-2	CASSPHRGSPLHF
13	TRBV9	CASSRQGAREQYF
17	TRBV5-1	CASSEGVGAGSPDTQYF
16	TRBV7-6	CASSLVAGEYGNTIYF